The rows below give T cell receptor beta chains drawn from one sample of a study of T cell responses to AZD1222 COVID-19 vaccine. Data came from immunoSEQ multiplex PCR; TCRdb stores just in-frame clones and leaves some out. The sample holds roughly 150,000 clones, 85% to 95% seen once. The specimen comprised peripheral blood, sampled on day 0 of AZD1222 vaccination. These receptors were taken from an adult in good health. Each CDR3 is given with its conserved first and last residue. A D gene is named only where the DNA matches it firmly. Where a row states a size, it is once, few, many or the class of an expanded clone; other rows omit it.

J gene,clone size,D gene,V gene,CDR3 protein,CDR3 DNA
TRBJ2-2,.,.,TRBV7-2,CASRPGLAETGELFF,TGTGCCAGCAGACCCGGGTTAGCGGAGACCGGGGAGCTGTTTTTT
TRBJ2-1,.,.,TRBV6-2/TRBV6-3,CASSYTTLSYNEQFF,TGTGCCAGCAGTTACACTACCCTCTCCTACAATGAGCAGTTCTTC
TRBJ2-3,once,TRBD2,TRBV7-9,CASSPILAGADTQYF,TGTGCCAGCAGCCCGATCCTAGCGGGAGCAGATACGCAGTATTTT
TRBJ1-1,.,TRBD1,TRBV4-2,CASSQGAGGLAFF,TGTGCCAGCAGCCAAGGGGCAGGGGGCTTGGCTTTCTTT
TRBJ1-6,.,.,TRBV2,CASSEHLYSPLHF,TGTGCCAGCAGTGAACACTTATATTCACCCCTCCACTTT
TRBJ2-7,.,TRBD2,TRBV7-2,CASSLGLGDYEQYF,TGTGCCAGCAGCTTGGGACTAGGGGACTACGAGCAGTACTTC
TRBJ1-2,.,TRBD1,TRBV29-1,CSVERTGRGSGYTF,TGCAGCGTCGAACGGACAGGGAGAGGCTCTGGCTACACCTTC
TRBJ2-5,.,TRBD1,TRBV7-9,CASSATLVTGQETQYF,TGTGCCAGCAGCGCCACCCTAGTGACAGGGCAAGAGACCCAGTACTTC
TRBJ2-2,.,.,TRBV12-5,CASGLNGAGELFF,TGTGCTAGTGGTTTGAATGGGGCCGGGGAGCTGTTTTTT
TRBJ1-6,.,.,TRBV2,CASRALGGPNSPLHF,TGTGCCAGCAGGGCTCTGGGGGGGCCTAATTCACCCCTCCACTTT
TRBJ2-3,.,.,TRBV5-4,CASSPVSGPMGGDTQYF,TGTGCCAGCAGCCCCGTTAGCGGACCGATGGGCGGGGATACGCAGTATTTT
TRBJ2-1,.,TRBD2,TRBV5-4,CASSGPGLAGGPIHNEQFF,TGTGCCAGCAGCGGACCCGGACTAGCGGGAGGGCCAATCCACAATGAGCAGTTCTTC
TRBJ1-1,.,TRBD1,TRBV19,CASTARGERNTEAFF,TGTGCCAGTACCGCCAGGGGGGAAAGGAACACTGAAGCTTTCTTT
TRBJ1-1,.,TRBD1,TRBV5-1,CASSLRTGGIRTTEAFF,TGCGCCAGCAGCTTACGGACAGGGGGCATCAGGACCACTGAAGCTTTCTTT
TRBJ1-1,.,.,TRBV6-5,CASSSRGMNTEAFF,TGTGCCAGCAGTTCAAGGGGAATGAACACTGAAGCTTTCTTT
TRBJ1-2,.,.,TRBV7-2,CASSLAQGVNYGYTF,TGTGCCAGCAGCTTAGCCCAGGGTGTTAACTATGGCTACACCTTC
TRBJ1-5,.,TRBD1,TRBV19,CASSIVGQGNSYGNQPQHF,TGTGCCAGTAGTATAGTCGGACAGGGTAACTCGTACGGCAATCAGCCCCAGCATTTT
TRBJ2-7,once,TRBD1,TRBV5-1,CASRSGQGLSYEQYF,TGCGCCAGCAGATCCGGACAGGGACTCTCCTACGAGCAGTACTTC
TRBJ1-4,few,TRBD1,TRBV6-1,CASSEVLVTGGADEKLFF,TGTGCCAGCAGTGAAGTTCTGGTCACAGGGGGCGCGGATGAAAAACTGTTTTTT
TRBJ2-5,.,TRBD1,TRBV9,CASSATGGTETQYF,TGTGCCAGCAGCGCTACAGGGGGAACTGAGACCCAGTACTTC
TRBJ2-1,.,.,TRBV3-1/TRBV3-2,CASSQLEGGFYNEQFF,TGTGCCAGCAGCCAACTGGAGGGAGGATTCTACAATGAGCAGTTCTTC
TRBJ2-7,once,TRBD1,TRBV7-9,CASSSTGGRPYEQYF,TGTGCCAGCAGCTCGACAGGGGGAAGACCCTACGAGCAGTACTTC